This T cell receptor (beta chain) originates from a study of T cells in Graves' hyperthyroidism and ophthalmopathy. Study background: Sampling of peripheral blood happened at initial diagnosis, prior to any treatment.

This clonotype was recorded at least ten times. Germline V gene data show CDR1 as SGHNT and CDR2 as YENEEA. The CDR3 has 15 residues. V was clipped by 1 base and J by 3 bases, with 12 bases between them. Template material for amplifying TCR beta CDR3 regions consisted of RNA transcripts. The HTBI primer set served for first-round RT-PCR of the TCR CDR3. TCRdb re-called the multiplex PCR reads through MiXCR, storing one row per CDR3 protein. The profile shows approximately 210,000 distinct CDR3 sequences, roughly 15% of them singletons. This sequence originates from a man aged 50-59 years with Graves' hyperthyroidism. This sequence joins TRBV11-3 and TRBJ1-1; tentatively, D is TRBD1 (6 bases). Sequencing input: blood. The CDR3 protein is CASSLGGALYTEAFF. CDR3 DNA: TGTGCCAGCAGCTTAGGGGGGGCTCTCTACACTGAAGCTTTCTTT.